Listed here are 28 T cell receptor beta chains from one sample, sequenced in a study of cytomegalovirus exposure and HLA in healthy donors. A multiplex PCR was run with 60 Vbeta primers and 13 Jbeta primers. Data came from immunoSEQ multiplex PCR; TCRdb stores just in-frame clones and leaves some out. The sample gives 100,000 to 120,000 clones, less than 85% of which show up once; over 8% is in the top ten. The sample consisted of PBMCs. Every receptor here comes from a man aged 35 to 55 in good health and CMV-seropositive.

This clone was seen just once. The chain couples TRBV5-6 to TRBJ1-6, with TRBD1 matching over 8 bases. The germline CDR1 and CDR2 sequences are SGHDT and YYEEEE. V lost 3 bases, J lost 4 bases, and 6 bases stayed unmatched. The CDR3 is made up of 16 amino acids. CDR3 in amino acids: CASSWGGTGYNSPLHF. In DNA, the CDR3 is TGTGCCAGCAGCTGGGGGGGGACAGGTTATAATTCACCCCTCCACTTT.

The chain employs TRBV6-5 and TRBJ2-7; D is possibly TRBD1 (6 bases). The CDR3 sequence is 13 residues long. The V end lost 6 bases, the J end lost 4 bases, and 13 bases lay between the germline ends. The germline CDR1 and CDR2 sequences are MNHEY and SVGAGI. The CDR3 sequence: CASSIDRRYEQYF. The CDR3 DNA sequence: TGTGCCAGCAGCATCGACAGGCGGTACGAGCAGTACTTC.

CDR3 DNA sequence: TGTGCCAGCAGCTTGGTAAAGGGGTCGGAGACCCAGTACTTC. It specifies CASSLVKGSETQYF. The chain employs TRBV7-2 and TRBJ2-5; perhaps TRBD1 as D (5 bases). Per germline, CDR1 SGHTA and CDR2 FQGNSA. The V gene lost 3 bases and the J gene lost 5 bases, with 13 bases spanning the gap. The CDR3 totals 14 residues.

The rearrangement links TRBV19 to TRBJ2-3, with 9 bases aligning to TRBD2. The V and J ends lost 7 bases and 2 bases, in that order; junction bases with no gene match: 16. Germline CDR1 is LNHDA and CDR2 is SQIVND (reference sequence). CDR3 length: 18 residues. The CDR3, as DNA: TGTGCCAGTACCATGGGGAGGCTAGCGGGGAATTACACAGATACGCAGTATTTT. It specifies CASTMGRLAGNYTDTQYF.

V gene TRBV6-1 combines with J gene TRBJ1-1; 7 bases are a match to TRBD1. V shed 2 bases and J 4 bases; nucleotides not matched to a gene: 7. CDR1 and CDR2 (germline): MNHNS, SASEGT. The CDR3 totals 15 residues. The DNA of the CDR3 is TGTGCCAGCAGTGAAAGGGGGAGACAGGGCACTGAAGCTTTCTTT. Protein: CASSERGRQGTEAFF.

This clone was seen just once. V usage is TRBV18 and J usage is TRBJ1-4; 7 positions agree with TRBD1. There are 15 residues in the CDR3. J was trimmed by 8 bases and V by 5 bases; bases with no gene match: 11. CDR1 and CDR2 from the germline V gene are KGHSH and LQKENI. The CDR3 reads CASSAYRDSREKLFF. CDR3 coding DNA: TGTGCCAGCTCAGCGTACCGGGACAGCCGAGAAAAACTGTTTTTT.

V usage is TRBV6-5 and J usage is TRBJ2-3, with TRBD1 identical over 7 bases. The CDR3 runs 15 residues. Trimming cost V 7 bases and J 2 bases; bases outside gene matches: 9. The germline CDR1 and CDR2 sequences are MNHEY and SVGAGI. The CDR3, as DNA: TGTGCCAGCAAGCCAAGGACAGGACACACAGATACGCAGTATTTT. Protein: CASKPRTGHTDTQYF.

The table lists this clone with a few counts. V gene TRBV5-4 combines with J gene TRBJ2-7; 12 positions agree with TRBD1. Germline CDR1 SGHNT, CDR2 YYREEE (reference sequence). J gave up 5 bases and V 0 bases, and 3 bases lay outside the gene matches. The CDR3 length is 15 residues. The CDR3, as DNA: TGTGCCAGCAGCTTGGCGGGACAGGGGGCCAACGAGCAGTACTTC. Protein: CASSLAGQGANEQYF.

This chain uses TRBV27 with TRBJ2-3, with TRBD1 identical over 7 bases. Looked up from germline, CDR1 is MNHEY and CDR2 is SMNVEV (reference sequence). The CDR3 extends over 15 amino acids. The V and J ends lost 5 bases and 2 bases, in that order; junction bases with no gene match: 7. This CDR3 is CASSDRDRLTDTQYF. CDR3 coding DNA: TGTGCCAGCAGTGACCGGGACAGACTCACAGATACGCAGTATTTT.

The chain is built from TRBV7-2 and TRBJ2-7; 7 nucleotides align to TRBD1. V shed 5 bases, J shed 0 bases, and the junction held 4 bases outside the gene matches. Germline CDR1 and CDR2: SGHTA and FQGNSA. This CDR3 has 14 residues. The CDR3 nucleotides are TGTGCCAGCAGCCTGCGACAGGGCTCCTACGAGCAGTACTTC. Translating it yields CASSLRQGSYEQYF.

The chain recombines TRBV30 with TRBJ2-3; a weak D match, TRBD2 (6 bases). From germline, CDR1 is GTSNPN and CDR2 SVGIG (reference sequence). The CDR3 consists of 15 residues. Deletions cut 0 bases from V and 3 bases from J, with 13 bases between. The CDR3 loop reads CAWSVLAWDTDTQYF. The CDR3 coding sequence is TGTGCCTGGAGTGTGCTAGCGTGGGATACAGATACGCAGTATTTT.

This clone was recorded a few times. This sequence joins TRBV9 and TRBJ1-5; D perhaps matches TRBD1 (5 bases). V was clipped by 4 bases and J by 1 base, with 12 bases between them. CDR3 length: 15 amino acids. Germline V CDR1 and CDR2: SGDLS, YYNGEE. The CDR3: CASSLEGASNQPQHF. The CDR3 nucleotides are TGTGCCAGCAGCCTAGAAGGGGCAAGCAATCAGCCCCAGCATTTT.

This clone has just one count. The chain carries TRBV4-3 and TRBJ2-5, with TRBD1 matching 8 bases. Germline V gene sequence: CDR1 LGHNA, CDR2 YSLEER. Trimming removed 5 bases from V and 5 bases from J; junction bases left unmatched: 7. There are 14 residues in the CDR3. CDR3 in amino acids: CASSLTGEEETQYF. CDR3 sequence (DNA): TGCGCCAGCAGCTTGACAGGGGAGGAGGAGACCCAGTACTTC.

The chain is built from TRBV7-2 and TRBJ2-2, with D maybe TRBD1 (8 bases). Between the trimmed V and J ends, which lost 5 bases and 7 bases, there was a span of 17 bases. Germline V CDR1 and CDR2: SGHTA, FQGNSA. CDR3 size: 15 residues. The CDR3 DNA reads TGTGCCAGCAGCCGAGGACAGGGCGGGGGCGGGGAGCTGTTTTTT. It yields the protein CASSRGQGGGGELFF.

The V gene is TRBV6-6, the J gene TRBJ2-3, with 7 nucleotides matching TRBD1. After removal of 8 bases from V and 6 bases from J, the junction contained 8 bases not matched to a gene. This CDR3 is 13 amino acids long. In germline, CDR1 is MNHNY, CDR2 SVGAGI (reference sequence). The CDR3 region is CASRGDRADTQYF. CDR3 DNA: TGTGCCAGCCGCGGCGACAGGGCCGATACGCAGTATTTT.

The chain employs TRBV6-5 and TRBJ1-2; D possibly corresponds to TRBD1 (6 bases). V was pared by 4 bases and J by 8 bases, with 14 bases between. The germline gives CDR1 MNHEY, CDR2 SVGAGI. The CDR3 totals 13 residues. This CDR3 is CASSFRQVTGYTF. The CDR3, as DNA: TGTGCCAGCAGTTTTAGACAGGTGACCGGCTACACCTTC.

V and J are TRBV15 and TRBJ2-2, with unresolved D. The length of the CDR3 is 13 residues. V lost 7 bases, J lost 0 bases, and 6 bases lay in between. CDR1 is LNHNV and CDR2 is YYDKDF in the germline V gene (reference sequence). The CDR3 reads CATKPTNTGELFF. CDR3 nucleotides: TGTGCCACCAAGCCCACGAACACCGGGGAGCTGTTTTTT.

The CDR3 here is CAISAGGGDNEQFF. The CDR3 coding sequence is TGTGCCATCAGTGCCGGCGGGGGGGACAATGAGCAGTTCTTC. The chain carries TRBV10-3 and TRBJ2-1; 9 bases agree with TRBD2. V lost 4 bases, J lost 5 bases, and 3 bases stayed unmatched. CDR1 is ENHRY and CDR2 is SYGVKD in the germline V gene. There are 14 residues in the CDR3.

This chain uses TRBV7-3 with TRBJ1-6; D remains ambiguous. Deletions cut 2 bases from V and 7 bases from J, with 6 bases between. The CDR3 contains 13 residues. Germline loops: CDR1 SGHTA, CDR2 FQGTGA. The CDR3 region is CASSLELNSPLHF. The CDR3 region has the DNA TGTGCCAGCAGCTTAGAACTGAATTCACCCCTCCACTTT.

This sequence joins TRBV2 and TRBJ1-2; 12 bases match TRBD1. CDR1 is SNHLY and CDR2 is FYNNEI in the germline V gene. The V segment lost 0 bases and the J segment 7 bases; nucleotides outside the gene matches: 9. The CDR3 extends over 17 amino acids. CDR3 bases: TGTGCCAGCAGTGAAGCGGGGTTACGGGACAGGGGGCTTGGCTACACCTTC. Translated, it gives CASSEAGLRDRGLGYTF.

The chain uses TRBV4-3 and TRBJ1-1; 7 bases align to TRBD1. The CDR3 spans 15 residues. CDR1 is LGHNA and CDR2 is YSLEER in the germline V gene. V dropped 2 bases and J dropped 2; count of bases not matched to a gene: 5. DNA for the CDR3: TGCGCCAGCAGCCAATGGACAGGTTTCAACACTGAAGCTTTCTTT. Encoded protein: CASSQWTGFNTEAFF.

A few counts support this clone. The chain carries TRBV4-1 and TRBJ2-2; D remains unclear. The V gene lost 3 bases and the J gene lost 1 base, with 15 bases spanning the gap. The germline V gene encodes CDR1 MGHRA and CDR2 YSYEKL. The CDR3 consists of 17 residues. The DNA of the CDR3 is TGCGCCAGCAGCCATACCGTAACTTTCGTGAACACCGGGGAGCTGTTTTTT. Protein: CASSHTVTFVNTGELFF.

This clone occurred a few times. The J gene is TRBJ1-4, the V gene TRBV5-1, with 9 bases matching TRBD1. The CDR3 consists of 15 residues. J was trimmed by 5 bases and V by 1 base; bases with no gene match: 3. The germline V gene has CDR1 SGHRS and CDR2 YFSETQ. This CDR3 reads CASSLSGQGNEKLFF. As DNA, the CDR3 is TGCGCCAGCAGCTTGTCGGGACAGGGAAATGAAAAACTGTTTTTT.

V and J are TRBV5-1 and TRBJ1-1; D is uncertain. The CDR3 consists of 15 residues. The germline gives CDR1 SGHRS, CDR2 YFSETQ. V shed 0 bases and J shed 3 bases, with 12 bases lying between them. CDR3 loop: CASSLGEVLYTEAFF. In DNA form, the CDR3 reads TGCGCCAGCAGCTTGGGAGAGGTACTGTACACTGAAGCTTTCTTT.

CDR3 coding DNA: TGTGCCAGCAGTGAAGCCACGACAGGTAAAGCTTTCTTT. Translation gives CASSEATTGKAFF. V is TRBV2 and J is TRBJ1-1, with D possibly TRBD1 on 6 matching bases. Per germline, CDR1 SNHLY and CDR2 FYNNEI. This CDR3 is 13 amino acids long. The V end lost 0 bases, the J end lost 9 bases, and 11 bases lay between the germline ends.

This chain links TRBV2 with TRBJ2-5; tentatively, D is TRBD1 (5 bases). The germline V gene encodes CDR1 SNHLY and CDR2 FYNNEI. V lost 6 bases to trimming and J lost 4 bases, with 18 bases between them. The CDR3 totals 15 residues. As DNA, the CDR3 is TGTGCCAGCAGGGACAAGGGTGGTGACGGAGAGACCCAGTACTTC. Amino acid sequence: CASRDKGGDGETQYF.

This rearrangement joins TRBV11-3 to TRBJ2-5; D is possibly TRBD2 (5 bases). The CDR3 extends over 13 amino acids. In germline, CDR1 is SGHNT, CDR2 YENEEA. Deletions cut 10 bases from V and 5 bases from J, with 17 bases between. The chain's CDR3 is CANSTRAYETQYF. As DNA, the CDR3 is TGTGCCAACTCCACTAGGGCTTACGAGACCCAGTACTTC. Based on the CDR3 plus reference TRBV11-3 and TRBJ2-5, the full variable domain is EAGVVQSPRYKIIEKKQPVAFWCNPISGHNTLYWYLQNLGQGPELLIRYENEEAVDDSQLPKDRFSAERLKGVDSTLKIQPAELGDSAVYLCANSTRAYETQYFGPGTRLLVL.

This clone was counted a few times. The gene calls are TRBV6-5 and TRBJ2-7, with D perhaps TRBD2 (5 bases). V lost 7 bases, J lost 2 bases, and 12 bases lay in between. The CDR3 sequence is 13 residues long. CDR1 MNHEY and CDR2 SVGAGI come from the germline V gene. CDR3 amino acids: CASMTEAPYEQYF. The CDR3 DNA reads TGTGCCAGCATGACGGAGGCCCCCTACGAGCAGTACTTC.